This T cell receptor beta chain was recorded in a study of cytomegalovirus exposure and HLA in healthy donors. Study as a whole: Roughly 180 million T cells yielded 120 million or so unique TCR beta sequences, as an earlier analysis found. Whole-study results and caveats: Cytomegalovirus status, reportedly, was diagnosed with high specificity and sensitivity by the classifier. According to a later analysis, most TCR beta chains associated with CMV appeared HLA-restricted.

PCR primers comprised 60 Vbeta and 13 Jbeta primers. Some clones are missing from TCRdb's copy, which holds only in-frame ones; the method was immunoSEQ multiplex PCR. The sample lists a few hundred thousand clones, 60% to 85% occurring once. This clone was counted between two and nine times. The antigen is not known. Per the germline V gene, CDR1 is SGHRS and CDR2 is YFSETQ. The CDR3 length is 14 residues. V was cut by 0 bases and J by 2 bases, with 3 bases left in between. The sequenced material came from PBMCs. J is TRBJ2-6 and V is TRBV5-1; D remains ambiguous. This TCR was recovered from a man aged 35 to 55 in good health and CMV-seronegative. The CDR3 sequence is CASSLGTGANVLTF. CDR3 DNA: TGCGCCAGCAGCTTGGGTACTGGGGCCAACGTCCTGACTTTC. Full variable domain (outside the CDR3, taken from reference TRBV5-1 and TRBJ2-6): KAGVTQTPRYLIKTRGQQVTLSCSPISGHRSVSWYQQTPGQGLQFLFEYFSETQRNKGNFPGRFSGRQFSNSRSEMNVSTLELGDSALYLCASSLGTGANVLTFGAGSRLTVL.